Here is one T cell receptor (beta chain) with its context. Its antigen is still unknown. The protocol was immunoSEQ multiplex PCR, while the TCRdb copy is restricted to in-frame clones and leaves out a portion. The sample has approximately 82,000 clones; over 85% are singletons. These data originate in a study of glioma-infiltrating T cells after dendritic cell vaccination. Study-level information: Glioblastoma patients came from Phase I and II dendritic cell vaccination trials. Autologous tumor lysate-pulsed dendritic cell vaccination was given between about 2002 and 2013.

CDR1 is SQVTM, CDR2 ANQGSEA, per germline. Trimming stripped 7 bases from V and 3 bases from J, with 11 bases between. CDR3 length: 12 residues. General observations from the study: TCR clonality showed no direct relationship with survival.

The starting material was blood, obtained before dendritic cell vaccination. This receptor was identified in a human donor with glioblastoma. The J gene is TRBJ2-3, the V gene TRBV29-1; possibly TRBD1 for D (7 bases). The CDR3 DNA reads as TGCAGCGCCTCAGGGGGGACAGATACGCAGTATTTT. Its protein is CSASGGTDTQYF.